Described below is a single TCR beta chain sequence and its context. This record belongs to a study of blood T cell repertoires in COVID-19. Libraries were prepared by immunoSEQ multiplex PCR; TCRdb keeps only in-frame clonotypes and omits some of them. This sample has 170,000 or so clones, with more than 85% found just once. The CDR3 is 14 residues long. Germline-derived CDR1 and CDR2 are DFQATT and SNEGSKA (reference sequence). With 3 bases clipped from V and 9 bases from J, the junction kept 9 bases outside the gene matches. This sequence was found in a man in his fifties or sixties with acute or convalescent COVID-19. Sequencing was performed on peripheral blood. This sequence joins TRBV20-1 and TRBJ1-4; 8 bases agree with TRBD1. This chain's CDR3 is CSASEGQGMKKLFF. In nucleotides, the CDR3 is TGCAGTGCTAGTGAAGGACAGGGAATGAAAAAACTGTTTTTT.